The 13 T cell receptor beta chains below all came from one sample that was sequenced in a study of metastatic and nonmetastatic thyroid tumors. TCRdb reanalyzed the PCR reads via MiXCR. The sample contains about 16,000 clones, around a quarter of which appear only once. Treatment of any kind had been given to no patient before thyroid surgery. Material: adjacent normal tissue. These receptors were collected from a female donor with papillary thyroid cancer or a benign thyroid nodule (not recorded which). Some clones in this sample may be carry-over from other donors' samples.

This rearrangement joins TRBV20-1 to TRBJ2-2; weak D call: TRBD1 (5 bases). The ends were cut back, 0 bases at V and 4 bases at J, with 9 bases in the middle. The CDR3 has 14 amino acids. Germline loops: CDR1 DFQATT, CDR2 SNEGSKA (reference sequence). The CDR3 reads CSARDVGVTGELFF. The CDR3 coding sequence is TGCAGTGCTAGAGATGTAGGGGTCACCGGGGAGCTGTTTTTT.

The chain links TRBV2 to TRBJ2-1; D is ambiguous. Trimming shortened V by 8 bases and J by 4 bases, and 9 bases separated the two germline ends. The germline gives CDR1 SNHLY, CDR2 FYNNEI. The CDR3 extends over 12 amino acids. The CDR3, as DNA: TGTGCCAGCCAAAACGGTTACAATGAGCAGTTCTTC. Protein: CASQNGYNEQFF.

This clone was counted a few times. This chain connects TRBV6-1 to TRBJ2-3; D unresolved. Germline-derived CDR1 and CDR2 are MNHNS and SASEGT. With 1 base removed from V and 6 bases from J, the gap between germline ends came to 11 bases. The CDR3 is 14 residues long. The CDR3 DNA sequence: TGTGCCAGCAGTGAAGGAGGTGCTCGGGATACGCAGTATTTT. Its translation is CASSEGGARDTQYF.

This clone was observed many times. This chain joins TRBV5-1 and TRBJ2-7; no firm D call. V was cut by 4 bases and J by 3 bases, with 11 bases left in between. Germline lookup yields CDR1 SGHRS and CDR2 YFSETQ. The CDR3 is 13 residues long. The CDR3 DNA reads TGCGCCAGCAGCCCCGACGAGGTCTACGAGCAGTACTTC. Its translation is CASSPDEVYEQYF.

This clone showed up just once. One end of the junction varies from germline; a read error may be responsible. This chain uses TRBV7-8 with TRBJ2-6, with TRBD1 identical over 7 bases. The CDR3 is 18 residues long. In germline, CDR1 is SGHVS, CDR2 FQNEAQ. CDR3 loop: CASSPQGLDFSGTNVLTF. The CDR3 coding sequence is TGTGCCAGCAGTCCACAGGGGCTGGACTTCTCTGGGACCAACGTCCTGACTTTC.

Ten or more counts support this clone. V is TRBV28 and J is TRBJ1-2; 9 bases map to TRBD1. V gave up 5 bases and J gave up 4 bases; unmatched junction bases: 8. CDR1 and CDR2 (germline): MDHEN, SYDVKM. The CDR3 runs to 15 residues. CDR3 DNA: TGTGCCAGCAGTCCCGGACAGGGGATGTTCTATGGCTACACCTTC. This translates into CASSPGQGMFYGYTF.

This clone was picked up a small number of times. The chain combines TRBV6-5 with TRBJ1-5; tentative D call: TRBD1 (5 bases). The CDR3 has 14 amino acids. V gave up 0 bases and J gave up 5 bases, with 8 bases separating them. Germline V gene sequence: CDR1 MNHEY, CDR2 SVGAGI. The CDR3 reads CASSYSRGDQPQHF. The CDR3 DNA is TGTGCCAGCAGTTACTCAAGGGGCGATCAGCCCCAGCATTTT.

There are a few counts of this clone. The gene calls are TRBV7-8 and TRBJ1-2; TRBD1 matches 7 bases. This CDR3 has 16 amino acids. The germline CDR1 and CDR2 sequences are SGHVS and FQNEAQ. After removal of 1 base from V and 4 bases from J, the junction contained 9 bases not matched to a gene. The CDR3 DNA is TGTGCCAGCAGCTTAGATATACAGGGGTTGAGCTATGGCTACACCTTC. This codes for CASSLDIQGLSYGYTF.

On this clone itself: Other nucleotide sequences in the sample specify the same CDR3. The chain recombines TRBV6-1 with TRBJ2-3, with 10 bases lining up with TRBD2. Germline V gene sequence: CDR1 MNHNS, CDR2 SASEGT. V was clipped by 6 bases and J by 2 bases; unmatched bases: 5. The CDR3 is 15 residues long. The CDR3 nucleotides read TGTGCCAGCAGCAAACTAGCGGGACTCACAGATACGCAGTATTTT. It translates to CASSKLAGLTDTQYF.

This clone was detected many times. The chain links TRBV6-1 to TRBJ1-1, with D perhaps TRBD1 (5 bases). This CDR3 has 14 amino acids. Germline V gives CDR1 MNHNS, CDR2 SASEGT. V was clipped by 6 bases and J by 2 bases, with 13 bases between them. The CDR3 here is CASSHSQANTEAFF. DNA for the CDR3: TGTGCCAGCAGCCACTCACAGGCTAACACTGAAGCTTTCTTT.

The J gene is TRBJ2-3, the V gene TRBV24-1; 8 bases align to TRBD2. J gave up 13 bases and V 5 bases, and 4 bases lay outside the gene matches. There are 11 residues in the CDR3. Per the germline V gene, CDR1 is KGHDR and CDR2 is SFDVKD. CDR3 nucleotide sequence: TGTGCCACCAGTGGGAGCGGGAGCGAGTATTTT. Encoded protein: CATSGSGSEYF.

This chain connects TRBV27 to TRBJ2-2; D possibly uses TRBD1 or TRBD2 (5 bases each). The V and J ends lost 3 bases and 5 bases respectively, with 10 bases between them. Per the germline V gene, CDR1 is MNHEY and CDR2 is SMNVEV (reference sequence). The CDR3 is made up of 14 amino acids. CDR3 sequence (DNA): TGTGCCAGCAGTTTTGGGACCCTTACCGGGGAGCTGTTTTTT. It translates to CASSFGTLTGELFF.

This clone occurred a few times. The rearrangement links TRBV7-9 to TRBJ2-1, with 9 bases fitting TRBD2. Germline CDR1 and CDR2: SEHNR and FQNEAQ (reference sequence). The J segment lost 15 bases and the V segment lost 5 bases, leaving 20 bases of the junction unmatched. The CDR3 is made up of 16 amino acids. The DNA of the CDR3 is TGTGCCAGCAGCCTTAGCGGGAGCTTTACTTACAATGGGCGGTTCTTC. Residues: CASSLSGSFTYNGRFF.